Presented here are 6 T cell receptor beta chains from one specimen sequenced in a study of T cell responses to AZD1222 COVID-19 vaccine. The repertoire was sequenced with immunoSEQ multiplex PCR; TCRdb's copy has only in-frame clones and lacks some. The repertoire consists of 150,000 to 170,000 clones, with roughly nine tenths occurring once and the leading ten covering around 3%. Sample: peripheral blood, taken on day 0 of AZD1222 vaccination. These receptors were taken from an adult in good health.

There are a few counts of this clone. V gene TRBV3-1 (or the pseudogene TRBV3-2) combines with J gene TRBJ2-3; no clear D gene. From germline, CDR1 is LGHDT and CDR2 YNNKEL (reference sequence). The ends were cut back, 1 base at V and 5 bases at J, with 4 bases in the middle. This CDR3 region has 12 residues. The CDR3 DNA reads as TGTGCCAGCAGCCAAGTAGTAGATACGCAGTATTTT. Amino acids: CASSQVVDTQYF.

This chain links TRBV2 with TRBJ1-1, with 7 positions matching TRBD1. This CDR3 has 11 amino acids. CDR1 and CDR2 from the germline V gene are SNHLY and FYNNEI. V gave up 10 bases and J gave up 3 bases; unmatched junction bases: 2. In DNA, the CDR3 is TGTGCCAAAGACAGGGACACTGAAGCTTTCTTT. This translates into CAKDRDTEAFF. The variable domain in full, completed from reference TRBV2 and TRBJ1-1, reads EPEVTQTPSHQVTQMGQEVILRCVPISNHLYFYWYRQILGQKVEFLVSFYNNEISEKSEIFDDQFSVERPDGSNFTLKIRSTKLEDSAMYFCAKDRDTEAFFGQGTRLTVV.

The chain couples TRBV6-6 to TRBJ1-2; weak D call: TRBD1 (5 bases). The CDR3 is 12 amino acids. Trimming took 4 bases from V and 8 from J, leaving 11 bases between them. CDR1 MNHNY and CDR2 SVGAGI come from the germline V gene (reference sequence). In DNA, the CDR3 is TGTGCCAGCAGTTGGGGGTCTGAAGGCTACACCTTC. Its translation is CASSWGSEGYTF.

The chain uses TRBV7-9 and TRBJ1-2; no clear D gene. Trimming stripped 4 bases from V and 6 bases from J, with 12 bases between. The CDR3 runs 13 residues. The germline V gene encodes CDR1 SEHNR and CDR2 FQNEAQ (reference sequence). The CDR3 loop is CASSSENRDGYTF. DNA for the CDR3: TGTGCCAGCAGCTCCGAGAACCGGGATGGCTACACCTTC.

The chain has TRBV3-1 (or the pseudogene TRBV3-2) and TRBJ2-3; D remains unclear. V lost 4 bases to trimming and J lost 0 bases, with 14 bases between them. From germline, CDR1 is LGHDT and CDR2 YNNKEL (reference sequence). The CDR3 has 16 amino acids. The CDR3 DNA reads as TGTGCCAGCAGCCGGCAGGTAGCCTCTAGCACAGATACGCAGTATTTT. It yields the protein CASSRQVASSTDTQYF.

The chain is built from TRBV9 and TRBJ1-2; D call uncertain. The length of the CDR3 is 12 residues. V was pared by 0 bases and J by 6 bases, with 6 bases between. Germline assignment: CDR1 SGDLS and CDR2 YYNGEE. This chain's CDR3 is CASSVDRNGYTF. The CDR3 DNA follows: TGTGCCAGCAGCGTAGATCGCAATGGCTACACCTTC.